In this sample, the clone carrying this T cell receptor (beta chain) turned up a few times. This CDR3 is 16 amino acids long. Germline CDR1 and CDR2: SGHTA and FQGNSA. The ends lost 3 bases at V and 4 bases at J; junction bases unmatched: 6. Sequenced by immunoSEQ multiplex PCR; TCRdb stores in-frame clones only, minus some. The table records about 140,000 clones, around 94% of them present only once. The sample originates from a study of control samples from healthy donors and cancer patients. Sample: blood. The chain is built from TRBV7-2 and TRBJ2-3; the match to TRBD2 covers 11 bases. The TCR comes from a man aged 35 to 55 in good health. CDR3 protein: CASSLLAGGHADTQYF. The CDR3 region has the DNA TGTGCCAGCAGCTTGTTAGCGGGGGGGCATGCAGATACGCAGTATTTT.